The rows below give T cell receptor beta chains drawn from one sample of a study of shared clonotypes between healthy human individuals. This table comes from immunoSEQ multiplex PCR, and its TCRdb copy is limited to in-frame clones, with some not included. In the table there are a few million clones, 85% to 95% of which are singletons. Sequenced sample: naive CD4+ T cells sorted from blood. All receptors derive from a man between 18 and 29 years old in good health. CDR3s include the opening cysteine and the closing phenylalanine or tryptophan. The order of the fields is J gene, clone size, D gene, V gene, CDR3 protein, CDR3 DNA. A D gene is named only where the DNA matches it firmly. Size is omitted from some rows. Given values are once, few, many or a class for expanded clones.

J: TRBJ1-5
size: few
D: TRBD1
V: TRBV4-1
CDR3: CASRLTGGQLQPQHF
DNA: TGCGCCAGCAGGCTTACAGGGGGTCAGTTGCAGCCCCAGCATTTT

J: TRBJ1-2
size: -
D: -
V: TRBV20-1
CDR3: CSARDSTNFF
DNA: TGCAGTGCTAGAGATAGTACTAACTTCTTC

J: TRBJ2-3
size: -
D: TRBD2
V: TRBV10-3
CDR3: CAIARTSGGQSTDTQYF
DNA: TGTGCCATCGCCCGGACTAGCGGGGGCCAAAGCACAGATACGCAGTATTTT

J: TRBJ1-5
size: -
D: -
V: TRBV2
CDR3: CASSELTVNQPQHF
DNA: TGTGCCAGCAGTGAACTGACAGTCAATCAGCCCCAGCATTTT

J: TRBJ1-5
size: -
D: -
V: TRBV5-1
CDR3: CASSVTVNQPQHF
DNA: TGCGCCAGCAGCGTAACGGTTAATCAGCCCCAGCATTTT

J: TRBJ2-7
size: once
D: TRBD1
V: TRBV14
CDR3: CASSQDPGTGYEQYF
DNA: TGTGCCAGCAGCCAAGATCCCGGGACAGGCTACGAGCAGTACTTC

J: TRBJ2-3
size: -
D: TRBD1
V: TRBV5-6
CDR3: CASRTTGTGDTDTQYF
DNA: TGTGCCAGCAGAACTACCGGGACAGGGGACACAGATACGCAGTATTTT

J: TRBJ1-2
size: -
D: -
V: TRBV14
CDR3: CASSQARQETYTF
DNA: TGTGCCAGCAGCCAAGCCCGACAGGAAACCTACACCTTC

J: TRBJ1-4
size: -
D: -
V: TRBV15
CDR3: CATSREPGAINNEKLFF
DNA: TGTGCCACCAGCAGGGAACCAGGGGCCATAAATAATGAAAAACTGTTTTTT

J: TRBJ2-3
size: -
D: -
V: TRBV6-5
CDR3: CASSFGSTDTQYF
DNA: TGTGCCAGCAGTTTCGGTTCTACAGATACGCAGTATTTT